One and the same sample provided the 28 T cell receptor beta chains below, sequenced in a study of cytomegalovirus exposure and HLA in healthy donors. 13 Jbeta primers and 60 Vbeta primers were used for the PCR. TCRdb's table, derived via immunoSEQ multiplex PCR, lists solely in-frame clones and lacks some. The sample contains 200,000 to 250,000 clones, roughly 80% of which appear only once. Material for sequencing was PBMCs. These receptors were obtained from a girl aged 2 to 10 in good health and CMV-seronegative.

The chain combines TRBV2 with TRBJ1-5; a weak D match, TRBD1 (5 bases). Germline CDR1 and CDR2: SNHLY and FYNNEI. Trimming removed 8 bases from V and 0 bases from J, with 11 bases in between. The CDR3 consists of 14 residues. The chain's CDR3 is CASQGATSNQPQHF. The CDR3 DNA is TGTGCCAGCCAAGGGGCTACTAGCAATCAGCCCCAGCATTTT.

The rearrangement links TRBV14 to TRBJ2-7, with 7 bases lining up with TRBD1. This CDR3 contains 13 residues. Losses at the gene ends were 6 bases for V and 7 bases for J; bases not matched to a gene: 9. Germline CDR1 is SGHDN and CDR2 is FVKESK. CDR3 loop: CASRITGEWEQYF. For the CDR3, the DNA is TGTGCCAGCAGGATTACAGGGGAGTGGGAGCAGTACTTC.

The rearrangement links TRBV4-1 to TRBJ1-4; 9 positions match TRBD1. This CDR3 spans 15 amino acids. With 4 bases clipped from V and 2 bases from J, the junction kept 2 bases outside the gene matches. Looked up from germline, CDR1 is MGHRA and CDR2 is YSYEKL. CDR3 bases: TGCGCCAGCAGCCGCGGGACAGGGACTAATGAAAAACTGTTTTTT. This codes for CASSRGTGTNEKLFF.

This clone was seen once. The V call is TRBV18, the J call TRBJ2-5; perhaps TRBD1 as D (6 bases). V was cut by 6 bases and J by 1 base, with 12 bases left in between. The CDR3 consists of 14 residues. Germline CDR1 reads KGHSH; CDR2 reads LQKENI. Here the CDR3 DNA reads TGTGCCAGCTCCCACGGACAGCCCCAAGAGACCCAGTACTTC. Amino acid sequence: CASSHGQPQETQYF. The full variable domain, completed using reference TRBV18 and TRBJ2-5, is NAGVMQNPRHLVRRRGQEARLRCSPMKGHSHVYWYRQLPEEGLKFMVYLQKENIIDESGMPKERFSAEFPKEGPSILRIQQVVRGDSAAYFCASSHGQPQETQYFGPGTRLLVL.

This clone was counted once. This chain connects TRBV4-2 to TRBJ1-4, with D possibly being TRBD1 (5 bases). The V and J ends lost 4 bases and 3 bases respectively, with 12 bases between them. This CDR3 spans 15 amino acids. Germline lookup yields CDR1 LGHNA and CDR2 YNFKEQ. CDR3 bases: TGTGCCAGCAGCCGCGACAGTAAATCTAATGAAAAACTGTTTTTT. This sequence encodes CASSRDSKSNEKLFF.

The chain is built from TRBV27 and TRBJ2-7; TRBD1 matches 7 bases. The CDR3 has 16 amino acids. The V and J ends lost 6 bases and 3 bases, in that order; junction bases with no gene match: 14. Germline values: CDR1 MNHEY, CDR2 SMNVEV (reference sequence). The CDR3 bases are TGTGCCAGCAGCCCGACCCCTGACAGGGTGCGCTACGAGCAGTACTTC. This translates into CASSPTPDRVRYEQYF.

This clone was recorded once. This chain links TRBV7-9 with TRBJ1-2; TRBD1 might be the D (5 bases). The CDR3 runs 12 residues. The germline V gene encodes CDR1 SEHNR and CDR2 FQNEAQ (reference sequence). V lost 3 bases, J lost 5 bases, and 7 bases lay in between. CDR3 sequence reads: CASSFTGYGYTF. Here the CDR3 DNA reads TGTGCCAGCAGCTTTACAGGTTATGGCTACACCTTC.

The chain employs TRBV7-9 and TRBJ2-3, with 8 bases lining up with TRBD2. Germline V CDR1 and CDR2: SEHNR, FQNEAQ (reference sequence). The CDR3 totals 16 residues. The V gene end was trimmed by 1 base and the J gene end by 2 bases; junction bases not matched to a gene: 5. As DNA, the CDR3 is TGTGCCAGCAGCTTAGTTTTAGCGGGATACACAGATACGCAGTATTTT. Encoded protein: CASSLVLAGYTDTQYF.

V and J are TRBV4-1 and TRBJ1-2; D is possibly TRBD1 (5 bases). There are 15 residues in the CDR3. CDR1 and CDR2 (germline): MGHRA, YSYEKL. V was pared by 5 bases and J by 1 base, with 14 bases between. The CDR3 reads CASSRQNGLNYGYTF. In nucleotides, the CDR3 is TGCGCCAGCAGCAGACAGAACGGTCTTAACTATGGCTACACCTTC.

The rearrangement uses TRBV21-1 and TRBJ1-5. TRBV21-1 is labeled a pseudogene. This CDR3 region has 15 residues. The CDR3 here is CASPQTRKVVQPQHF. The CDR3 region has the DNA TGTGCCAGCCCCCAAACTAGAAAGGTTGTTCAGCCCCAGCATTTT.

The V gene is TRBV13, the J gene TRBJ2-3; no clear D gene. The V gene lost 1 base and the J gene lost 1 base, with 3 bases spanning the gap. CDR3 length: 13 residues. Germline CDR1 reads PRHDT; CDR2 reads FYEKMQ (reference sequence). The CDR3 sequence is CASSLAGTDTQYF. The CDR3 DNA reads TGTGCCAGCAGCTTAGCAGGCACAGATACGCAGTATTTT.

V gene TRBV27 combines with J gene TRBJ2-7, with D unclear. CDR1 is MNHEY, CDR2 SMNVEV, per germline (reference sequence). This CDR3 region has 13 residues. The V and J ends lost 6 bases and 0 bases respectively, with 9 bases between them. CDR3 in amino acids: CASSPDSSYEQYF. The CDR3 region has the DNA TGTGCCAGCAGCCCCGATAGCTCCTACGAGCAGTACTTC.

This clone came up once. The chain uses TRBV12-5 and TRBJ1-1; weak D call: TRBD1 (6 bases). From germline, CDR1 is LGHNT and CDR2 FRNRAP. Trimming left V 1 base short and J 1 base short, with 22 bases between. This CDR3 is built from 19 residues. CDR3 coding DNA: TGTGCTAGTGGTTTGGCCAGCGGGACACCTGGCTCCTGGAACACTGAAGCTTTCTTT. Translated: CASGLASGTPGSWNTEAFF.

For the CDR3, the DNA is TGTGCCAGCAGCAAGGACAGGGGCTATGGCTACACCTTC. Translated, it gives CASSKDRGYGYTF. This sequence joins TRBV25-1 and TRBJ1-2; 9 nucleotides match TRBD1. With 6 bases clipped from V and 4 bases from J, the junction kept 3 bases outside the gene matches. The CDR3 is 13 amino acids. Per the germline V gene, CDR1 is MGHDK and CDR2 is SYGVNS.

This chain joins TRBV10-3 and TRBJ2-5; 8 bases agree with TRBD2. CDR1 ENHRY and CDR2 SYGVKD come from the germline V gene. V was pared by 1 base and J by 4 bases, with 2 bases of the junction left unmatched. This CDR3 region has 14 residues. The CDR3 is CAISEFTSGETQYF. The CDR3 nucleotides are TGTGCCATCAGTGAGTTTACTAGCGGAGAGACCCAGTACTTC.

The chain is built from TRBV7-9 and TRBJ2-7, with D possibly being TRBD1 (6 bases). Deletions cut 2 bases from V and 7 bases from J, with 12 bases between. The germline CDR1 and CDR2 sequences are SEHNR and FQNEAQ (reference sequence). There are 13 residues in the CDR3. The CDR3: CASSLKGDREQYF. CDR3 DNA sequence: TGTGCCAGCAGCTTAAAGGGGGATCGGGAGCAGTACTTC.

V gene TRBV19 combines with J gene TRBJ2-2, with a weak D call TRBD1 (6 bases). V lost 8 bases and J 8 bases, leaving 21 bases between the germline ends. Germline V CDR1 and CDR2: LNHDA, SQIVND (reference sequence). This CDR3 is built from 15 residues. CDR3 residues: CASRYQGPYEGELFF. In DNA, the CDR3 is TGTGCCAGTCGATATCAGGGGCCCTACGAAGGGGAGCTGTTTTTT.

This clone was counted between two and nine times. The chain combines TRBV6-1 with TRBJ2-2; no clear D. The CDR3 consists of 13 residues. V was shortened by 7 bases and J by 1 base, with 7 bases between the two germline ends. Germline V gene sequence: CDR1 MNHNS, CDR2 SASEGT. The CDR3 is CASMPENTGELFF. Here the CDR3 DNA reads TGTGCCAGCATGCCAGAGAACACCGGGGAGCTGTTTTTT.

This clone was found a few times. This chain uses TRBV29-1 with TRBJ2-1; D unresolved. Germline assignment: CDR1 SQVTM and CDR2 ANQGSEA. The CDR3 contains 14 residues. V was pared by 3 bases and J by 0 bases, with 9 bases between. CDR3 loop: CSVESESSYNEQFF. CDR3 DNA: TGCAGCGTTGAGAGTGAGAGCTCCTACAATGAGCAGTTCTTC.

As regards this clone: Additional DNA sequences in this sample encode the identical CDR3. Written as DNA, the CDR3 is TGTGCCTGGAGTGTTTATAGTCTAGCCAAAAACATTCAGTACTTC. It encodes CAWSVYSLAKNIQYF. The chain is built from TRBV30 and TRBJ2-4, with D uncertain. The CDR3 has 15 amino acids. The germline CDR1 and CDR2 sequences are GTSNPN and SVGIG (reference sequence). The germline V and J ends were trimmed by 0 bases and 0 bases, with 9 bases remaining between them.

The V call is TRBV14, the J call TRBJ2-5; the D gene is possibly TRBD1 (6 bases). The CDR3 is made up of 13 amino acids. V was cut by 8 bases and J by 11 bases, with 21 bases left in between. Germline CDR1 is SGHDN and CDR2 is FVKESK. The CDR3 reads CASGLQGTGEQYF. DNA for the CDR3: TGTGCCAGCGGACTGCAGGGGACGGGTGAGCAGTACTTC. Full variable domain (missing parts from reference TRBV14 and TRBJ2-5): EAGVTQFPSHSVIEKGQTVTLRCDPISGHDNLYWYRRVMGKEIKFLLHFVKESKQDESGMPNNRFLAERTGGTYSTLKVQPAELEDSGVYFCASGLQGTGEQYFGPGTRLLVL.

The genes are TRBV27 and TRBJ2-2; a weak D match, TRBD1 (5 bases). The CDR3 covers 13 residues. In germline, CDR1 is MNHEY, CDR2 SMNVEV (reference sequence). Trimming took off 9 bases at V and 1 base at J, with 9 bases between the two ends. The CDR3 coding sequence is TGTGCCAGTACCCAGGGGAACACCGGGGAGCTGTTTTTT. This encodes CASTQGNTGELFF.

V and J are TRBV4-1 and TRBJ1-1, with TRBD1 matching 9 bases. CDR1 is MGHRA and CDR2 is YSYEKL in the germline V gene. V lost 3 bases and J lost 5; bases outside the gene matches: 4. The CDR3 is made up of 14 amino acids. CDR3 nucleotides: TGCGCCAGCAGCCACGCGACAGGGGGGACTGAAGCTTTCTTT. This gives the protein CASSHATGGTEAFF.

The chain employs TRBV30 and TRBJ2-3; 7 bases match TRBD2. The J segment lost 4 bases and the V segment lost 5 bases, leaving 12 bases of the junction unmatched. The germline V gene encodes CDR1 GTSNPN and CDR2 SVGIG (reference sequence). CDR3 length equals 15 residues. The CDR3, as DNA: TGTGCCTGGGACAGACGGGCGGGAGTGGCAGATACGCAGTATTTT. Protein product: CAWDRRAGVADTQYF.

The sample holds a few counts of this clone. J is TRBJ2-7 and V is TRBV10-3; D is perhaps TRBD1 (6 bases). Germline loops: CDR1 ENHRY, CDR2 SYGVKD. The CDR3 covers 14 residues. Trimming shortened V by 3 bases and J by 4 bases, and 13 bases separated the two germline ends. CDR3 sequence: CAISEGGGAYEQYF. Here the CDR3 DNA reads TGTGCCATCAGTGAAGGTGGGGGCGCTTACGAGCAGTACTTC.

The chain joins TRBV25-1 to TRBJ2-3; 15 bases fit TRBD2. Germline V gene data show CDR1 as MGHDK and CDR2 as SYGVNS. Unmatched junction bases numbered 7, after V lost 3 bases and J lost 6 bases. The CDR3 spans 17 residues. CDR3 residues: CASSDRGLAGGRDTQYF. CDR3 bases: TGTGCCAGCAGTGATCGGGGACTAGCGGGAGGCCGGGATACGCAGTATTTT.

The chain carries TRBV5-1 and TRBJ2-5; D ambiguous. The CDR3 runs to 14 residues. CDR1 and CDR2 (germline): SGHRS, YFSETQ. Deletions cut 0 bases from V and 3 bases from J, with 9 bases between. CDR3 nucleotides: TGCGCCAGCAGCTTGGGTAGCCCCAAAGAGACCCAGTACTTC. Translated, it gives CASSLGSPKETQYF. Full variable domain (remainder filled in from reference TRBV5-1 and TRBJ2-5): KAGVTQTPRYLIKTRGQQVTLSCSPISGHRSVSWYQQTPGQGLQFLFEYFSETQRNKGNFPGRFSGRQFSNSRSEMNVSTLELGDSALYLCASSLGSPKETQYFGPGTRLLVL.

The chain recombines TRBV25-1 with TRBJ1-3; D gene uncertain. V shed 2 bases and J shed 0 bases, with 5 bases lying between them. Per the germline V gene, CDR1 is MGHDK and CDR2 is SYGVNS. This CDR3 is built from 14 residues. The CDR3 nucleotides are TGTGCCAGCAGTGAACCCGGCTCTGGAAACACCATATATTTT. Residues: CASSEPGSGNTIYF.